The 9 T cell receptor beta chains listed next were all sequenced from one sample in a study of blood T cell dynamics during melanoma immunotherapy. The sample's time point: week 3, after first cycle of checkpoint inhibitor. The data were produced by immunoSEQ multiplex PCR, yet TCRdb's version contains in-frame clones alone and is incomplete. The sample contains roughly 9,700 clones, about nine tenths of which appear only once. Sequenced material: blood, taken from a patient treated with checkpoint blockade. The receptors derive from a human donor with melanoma.

CDR3 bases: TGTGCCAGTAGTATAAAGTTAGCGGGAGGAGGGCATCGGGATACGCAGTATTTT. As protein: CASSIKLAGGGHRDTQYF. This chain links TRBV19 with TRBJ2-3, with TRBD2 identical over 10 bases. The CDR3 loop spans 18 amino acids. Germline-derived CDR1 and CDR2 are LNHDA and SQIVND (reference sequence). V was pared by 2 bases and J by 6 bases, with 14 bases of the junction left unmatched.

This sequence joins TRBV18 and TRBJ1-6; 8 bases are a match to TRBD1. Germline trimming cut 3 bases from V and 10 bases from J; bases unmatched to any gene: 11. This CDR3 region has 16 residues. Germline V lookup: CDR1 KGHSH, CDR2 LQKENI. The CDR3 nucleotides read TGTGCCAGCTCACCTCCGGGACAGGCAGTAGGATCACCCCTCCACTTT. Protein product: CASSPPGQAVGSPLHF.

The chain employs TRBV9 and TRBJ2-1, with TRBD1 matching 7 bases. The V and J ends lost 0 bases and 4 bases, in that order; junction bases with no gene match: 4. From germline, CDR1 is SGDLS and CDR2 YYNGEE. The CDR3 loop spans 15 amino acids. CDR3 sequence (DNA): TGTGCCAGCAGCGTAGGTGGGACAGATTACAATGAGCAGTTCTTC. Translating gives CASSVGGTDYNEQFF.

The genes are TRBV7-9 and TRBJ2-4; no clear D gene. The CDR3 loop spans 14 amino acids. V lost 0 bases to trimming and J lost 0 bases, with 3 bases between them. Germline CDR1 SEHNR, CDR2 FQNEAQ (reference sequence). As DNA, the CDR3 is TGTGCCAGCAGCTTAGCAATAGCCAAAAACATTCAGTACTTC. It is translated as CASSLAIAKNIQYF.

V usage is TRBV6-6 and J usage is TRBJ1-3; D is unresolved. There are 16 residues in the CDR3. V was cut by 2 bases and J by 0 bases, with 11 bases left in between. Germline CDR1 and CDR2: MNHNY and SVGAGI (reference sequence). DNA for the CDR3: TGTGCCAGCAGTTACCCCTTCTCGAGCTCTGGAAACACCATATATTTT. It translates to CASSYPFSSSGNTIYF.

This clone has only one observation. Other DNA sequences in this specimen translate into the identical CDR3. The chain carries TRBV6-5 and TRBJ1-2, with 8 positions matching TRBD1. V shed 4 bases and J 6 bases; nucleotides not matched to a gene: 7. Germline CDR1 MNHEY, CDR2 SVGAGI. The CDR3 loop spans 14 amino acids. The CDR3 loop reads CASSSGQGAHGYTF. The CDR3 DNA is TGTGCCAGCAGTTCCGGGCAGGGGGCCCATGGCTACACCTTC.

The V call is TRBV18, the J call TRBJ2-2; the D is unclear. The V gene's germline CDR1 is KGHSH and CDR2 LQKENI. This CDR3 region has 13 residues. The V and J ends lost 3 bases and 1 base respectively, with 3 bases between them. In nucleotides, the CDR3 is TGTGCCAGCTCACCGAAGAACACCGGGGAGCTGTTTTTT. Amino acids: CASSPKNTGELFF.

The chain recombines TRBV11-2 with TRBJ1-3, with TRBD1 matching 7 bases. CDR1 and CDR2 from the germline V gene are SGHAT and FQNNGV. The V segment lost 5 bases and the J segment 2 bases; nucleotides outside the gene matches: 12. The CDR3 runs to 17 residues. The chain's CDR3 is CASSPSRQGLPGNTIYF. In nucleotides, the CDR3 is TGTGCCAGCAGCCCCTCCAGACAGGGCTTACCTGGAAACACCATATATTTT. Based on the CDR3 plus reference TRBV11-2 and TRBJ1-3, the full variable domain is EAGVAQSPRYKIIEKRQSVAFWCNPISGHATLYWYQQILGQGPKLLIQFQNNGVVDDSQLPKDRFSAERLKGVDSTLKIQPAKLEDSAVYLCASSPSRQGLPGNTIYFGEGSWLTVV.

V is TRBV7-9 and J is TRBJ1-1; D is unresolved. The CDR3 is 13 amino acids. Germline V gene data show CDR1 as SEHNR and CDR2 as FQNEAQ (reference sequence). V dropped 2 bases and J dropped 7 bases, with 11 bases sitting between them. CDR3 region: CASSLSPNGEAFF. The CDR3 coding sequence is TGTGCCAGCAGCTTATCCCCCAACGGTGAAGCTTTCTTT.